This T cell receptor beta chain was sequenced for a study of shared clonotypes between healthy human individuals. Overall study: Ranging from 18 to 49 in age, donors were a couple of women and a few men.

To note about this clone: Its antigen is currently unknown.

For sorted subsets, roughly 200 ng DNA per replicate equaled about 30,000 T cell genomes. The assay was immunoSEQ multiplex PCR, and TCRdb's table has in-frame clones only and misses some. The table lists about 1 million clones, roughly 70% of them singletons. There are 15 residues in the CDR3. V lost 2 bases and J lost 0, with 10 bases in between. Germline CDR1 and CDR2: MGHRA and YSYEKL. Study outcomes and limitations: In contrast to clonotypes shared by all four donors, non-shared clonotypes had lower generation probabilities. Sampling involved blood alone; tissue repertoires likely differ.

The sample taken for sequencing was memory CD4+ T cells sorted from blood. Subset specified: CD45RA-negative fraction. This chain links TRBV4-1 with TRBJ2-5, with D maybe TRBD1 (6 bases). This TCR came from a man aged 18 to 30 in good health. The CDR3: CASSQPRTDQETQYF. CDR3 sequence (DNA): TGCGCCAGCAGCCAACCGAGGACAGACCAAGAGACCCAGTACTTC.